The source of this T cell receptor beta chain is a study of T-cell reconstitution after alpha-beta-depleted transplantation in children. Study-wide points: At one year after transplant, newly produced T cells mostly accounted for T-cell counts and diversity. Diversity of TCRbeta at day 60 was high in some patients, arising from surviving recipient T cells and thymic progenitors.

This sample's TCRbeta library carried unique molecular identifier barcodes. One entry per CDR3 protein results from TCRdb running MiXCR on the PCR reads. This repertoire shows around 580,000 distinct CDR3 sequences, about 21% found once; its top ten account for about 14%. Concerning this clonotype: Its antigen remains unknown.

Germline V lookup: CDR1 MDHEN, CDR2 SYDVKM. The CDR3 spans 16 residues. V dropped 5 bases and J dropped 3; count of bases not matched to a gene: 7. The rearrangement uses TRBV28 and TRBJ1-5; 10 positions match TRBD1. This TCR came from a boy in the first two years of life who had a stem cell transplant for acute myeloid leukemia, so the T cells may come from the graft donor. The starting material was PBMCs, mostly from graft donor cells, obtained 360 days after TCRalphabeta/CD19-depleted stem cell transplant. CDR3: CASSRRDRGANQPQHF. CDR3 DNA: TGTGCCAGCAGTCGCCGGGACAGGGGTGCCAATCAGCCCCAGCATTTT.